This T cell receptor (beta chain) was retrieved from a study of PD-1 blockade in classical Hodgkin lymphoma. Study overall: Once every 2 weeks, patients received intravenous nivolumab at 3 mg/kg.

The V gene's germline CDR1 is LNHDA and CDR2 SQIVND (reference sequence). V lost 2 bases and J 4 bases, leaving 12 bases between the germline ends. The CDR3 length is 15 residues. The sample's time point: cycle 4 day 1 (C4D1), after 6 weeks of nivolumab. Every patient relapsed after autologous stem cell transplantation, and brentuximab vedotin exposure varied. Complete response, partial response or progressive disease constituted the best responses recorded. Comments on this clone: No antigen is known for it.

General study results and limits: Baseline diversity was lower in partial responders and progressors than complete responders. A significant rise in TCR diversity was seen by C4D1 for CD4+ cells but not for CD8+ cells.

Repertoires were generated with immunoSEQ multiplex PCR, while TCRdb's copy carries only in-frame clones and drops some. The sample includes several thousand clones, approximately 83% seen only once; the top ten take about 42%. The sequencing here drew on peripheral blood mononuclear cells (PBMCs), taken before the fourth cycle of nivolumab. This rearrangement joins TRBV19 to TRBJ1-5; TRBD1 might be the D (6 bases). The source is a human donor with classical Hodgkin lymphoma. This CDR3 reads CASSISQGTNQPQHF. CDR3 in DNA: TGTGCCAGTAGTATAAGTCAGGGGACTAATCAGCCCCAGCATTTT.